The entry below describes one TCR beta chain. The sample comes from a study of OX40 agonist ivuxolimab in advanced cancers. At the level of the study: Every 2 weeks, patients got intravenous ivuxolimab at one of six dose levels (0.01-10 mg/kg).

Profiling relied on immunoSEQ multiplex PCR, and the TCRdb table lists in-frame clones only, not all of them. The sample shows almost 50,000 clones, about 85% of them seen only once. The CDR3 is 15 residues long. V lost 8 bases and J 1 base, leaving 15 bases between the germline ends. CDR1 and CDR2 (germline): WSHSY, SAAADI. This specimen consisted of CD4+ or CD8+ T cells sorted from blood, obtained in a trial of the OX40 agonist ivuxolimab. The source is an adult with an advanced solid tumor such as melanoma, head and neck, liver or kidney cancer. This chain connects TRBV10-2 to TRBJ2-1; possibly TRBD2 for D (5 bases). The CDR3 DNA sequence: TGCGCCAGCTCACAAGGCCCGGGATCCTACAATGAGCAGTTCTTC. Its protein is CASSQGPGSYNEQFF.